This TCR beta chain came from a study of PD-L1 blockade in urothelial cancer. Findings of the study overall: Where pretreatment blood TCR clonality fell below the median, better survival was predicted.

Comments on this clone: Antigen: not known.

Time point in this sample: pretreatment peripheral blood. Patients presented with locally advanced or metastatic urothelial carcinoma. With V trimmed by 6 bases and J by 1 base, 0 bases remained unmatched. Germline V lookup: CDR1 SNHLY, CDR2 FYNNEI. CDR3 size: 13 residues. The data were produced by immunoSEQ multiplex PCR, yet TCRdb's version contains in-frame clones alone and is incomplete. Of 55,000 to 85,000 clones in the sample, about 83% are singletons; the top ten hold 9.2%. The specimen was PBMCs, collected around atezolizumab (anti-PD-L1) treatment. The receptor's source is a woman in her 70s with urothelial cancer. This sequence joins TRBV2 and TRBJ2-3; 8 bases map to TRBD2. The CDR3 DNA is TGTGCCAGCAGGACTAGCGGCACAGATACGCAGTATTTT. Protein sequence: CASRTSGTDTQYF.